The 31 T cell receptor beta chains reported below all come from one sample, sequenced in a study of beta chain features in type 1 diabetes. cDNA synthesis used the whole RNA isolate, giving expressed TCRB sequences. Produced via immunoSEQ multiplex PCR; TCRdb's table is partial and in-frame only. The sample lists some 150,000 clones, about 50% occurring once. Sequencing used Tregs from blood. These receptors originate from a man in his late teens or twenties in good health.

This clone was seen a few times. CDR3 in amino acids: CASSLLQGTKNIQYF. As DNA, the CDR3 is TGCGCCAGCAGCTTGCTTCAGGGGACCAAAAACATTCAGTACTTC. This chain joins TRBV5-1 and TRBJ2-4, with D possibly TRBD1 on 6 matching bases. Germline loops: CDR1 SGHRS, CDR2 YFSETQ. The CDR3 runs to 15 residues. Trimming shortened V by 1 base and J by 2 bases, and 10 bases separated the two germline ends.

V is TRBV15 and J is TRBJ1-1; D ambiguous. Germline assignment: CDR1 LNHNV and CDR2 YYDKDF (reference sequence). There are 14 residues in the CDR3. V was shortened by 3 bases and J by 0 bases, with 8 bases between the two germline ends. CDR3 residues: CATSRQAMNTEAFF. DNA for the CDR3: TGTGCCACCAGCAGGCAAGCAATGAACACTGAAGCTTTCTTT. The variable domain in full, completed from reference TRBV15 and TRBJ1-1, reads DAMVIQNPRYQVTQFGKPVTLSCSQTLNHNVMYWYQQKSSQAPKLLFHYYDKDFNNEADTPDNFQSRRPNTSFCFLDIRSPGLGDTAMYLCATSRQAMNTEAFFGQGTRLTVV.

CDR3 residues: CASSPRGLAGGPRETQYF. Here the CDR3 DNA reads TGTGCCAGCAGCCCCCGGGGACTAGCGGGAGGGCCTCGGGAGACCCAGTACTTC. The V call is TRBV7-2, the J call TRBJ2-5, with 16 bases aligning to TRBD2. The CDR3 totals 18 residues. V trimming: 5 bases; J trimming: 5 bases; junction bases outside the gene matches: 11. Germline V gene data show CDR1 as SGHTA and CDR2 as FQGNSA. The whole variable domain, filled in from reference TRBV7-2 and TRBJ2-5, reads GAGVSQSPSNKVTEKGKDVELRCDPISGHTALYWYRQSLGQGLEFLIYFQGNSAPDKSGLPSDRFSAERTGGSVSTLTIQRTQQEDSAVYLCASSPRGLAGGPRETQYFGPGTRLLVL.

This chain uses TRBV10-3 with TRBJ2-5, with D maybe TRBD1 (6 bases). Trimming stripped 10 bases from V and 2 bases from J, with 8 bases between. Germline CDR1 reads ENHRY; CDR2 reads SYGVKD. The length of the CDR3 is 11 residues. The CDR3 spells CASQGQETQYF. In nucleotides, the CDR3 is TGTGCCAGTCAGGGGCAAGAGACCCAGTACTTC.

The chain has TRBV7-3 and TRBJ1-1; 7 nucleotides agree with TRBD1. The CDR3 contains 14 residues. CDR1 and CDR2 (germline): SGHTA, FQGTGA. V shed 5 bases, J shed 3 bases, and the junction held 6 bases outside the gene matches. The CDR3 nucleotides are TGTGCCAGCAGCACGGGACAGTCCGACACTGAAGCTTTCTTT. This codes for CASSTGQSDTEAFF.

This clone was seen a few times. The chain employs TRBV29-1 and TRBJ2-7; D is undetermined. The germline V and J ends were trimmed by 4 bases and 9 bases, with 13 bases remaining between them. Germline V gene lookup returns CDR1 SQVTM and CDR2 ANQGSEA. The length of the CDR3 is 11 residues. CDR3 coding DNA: TGCAGCGTTGTACTCGCTTTGCGGCAGTACTTC. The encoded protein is CSVVLALRQYF.

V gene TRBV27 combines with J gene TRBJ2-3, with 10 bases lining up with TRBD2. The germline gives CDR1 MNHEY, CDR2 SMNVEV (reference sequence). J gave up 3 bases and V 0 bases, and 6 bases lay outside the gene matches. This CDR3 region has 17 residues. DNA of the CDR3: TGTGCCAGCAGTTTATCGGGAAGCGGGAGGGGGACAGATACGCAGTATTTT. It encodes CASSLSGSGRGTDTQYF.

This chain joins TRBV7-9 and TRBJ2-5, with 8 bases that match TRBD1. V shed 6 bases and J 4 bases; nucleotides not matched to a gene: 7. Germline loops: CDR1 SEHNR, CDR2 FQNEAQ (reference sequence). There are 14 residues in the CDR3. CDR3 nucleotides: TGTGCCAGCAGACAACAGGGGGATCGAGAGACCCAGTACTTC. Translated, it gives CASRQQGDRETQYF.

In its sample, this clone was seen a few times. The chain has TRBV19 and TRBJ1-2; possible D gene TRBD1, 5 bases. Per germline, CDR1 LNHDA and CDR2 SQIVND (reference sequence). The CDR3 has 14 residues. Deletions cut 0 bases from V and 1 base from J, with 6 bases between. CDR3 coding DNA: TGTGCCAGTAGTATAGAGGGGCATAACTATGGCTACACCTTC. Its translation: CASSIEGHNYGYTF. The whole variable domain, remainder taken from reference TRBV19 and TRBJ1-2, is DGGITQSPKYLFRKEGQNVTLSCEQNLNHDAMYWYRQDPGQGLRLIYYSQIVNDFQKGDIAEGYSVSREKKESFPLTVTSAQKNPTAFYLCASSIEGHNYGYTFGSGTRLTVV.

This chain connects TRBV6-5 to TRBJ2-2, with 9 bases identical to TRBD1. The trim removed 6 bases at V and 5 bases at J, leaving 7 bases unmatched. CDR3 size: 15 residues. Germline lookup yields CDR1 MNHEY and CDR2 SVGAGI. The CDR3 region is CASRGTQGATGELFF. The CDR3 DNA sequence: TGTGCCAGCAGGGGGACACAGGGGGCGACCGGGGAGCTGTTTTTT.

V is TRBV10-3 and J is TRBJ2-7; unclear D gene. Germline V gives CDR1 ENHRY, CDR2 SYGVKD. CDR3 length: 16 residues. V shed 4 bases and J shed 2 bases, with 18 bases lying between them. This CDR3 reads CAISGGGNGDPYEQYF. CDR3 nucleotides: TGTGCCATCAGTGGCGGTGGTAACGGCGACCCCTACGAGCAGTACTTC.

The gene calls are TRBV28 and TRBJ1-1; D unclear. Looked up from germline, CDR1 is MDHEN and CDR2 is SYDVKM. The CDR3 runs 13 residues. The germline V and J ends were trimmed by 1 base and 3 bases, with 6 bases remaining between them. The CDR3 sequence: CASSLSQYTEAFF. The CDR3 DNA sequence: TGTGCCAGCAGTTTATCACAGTACACTGAAGCTTTCTTT.

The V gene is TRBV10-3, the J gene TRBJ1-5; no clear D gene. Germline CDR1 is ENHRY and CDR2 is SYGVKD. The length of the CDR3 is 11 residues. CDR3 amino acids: CAPRPGQPQHF. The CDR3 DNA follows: TGTGCGCCCAGACCCGGGCAGCCCCAGCATTTT.

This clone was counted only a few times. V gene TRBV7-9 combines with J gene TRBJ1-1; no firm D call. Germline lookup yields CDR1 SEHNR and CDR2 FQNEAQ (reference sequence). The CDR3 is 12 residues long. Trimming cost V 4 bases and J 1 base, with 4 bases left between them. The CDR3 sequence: CASSYRNTEAFF. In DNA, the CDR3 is TGTGCCAGCAGCTATCGGAACACTGAAGCTTTCTTT.

Written as DNA, the CDR3 is TGTGCCAGCAGCCCCCCGGGCCGAGCGGGTTCACCCCTCCACTTT. Translated, it gives CASSPPGRAGSPLHF. This chain uses TRBV6-6 with TRBJ1-6; D not resolved. The CDR3 has 15 amino acids. Trimming shortened V by 6 bases and J by 9 bases, and 18 bases separated the two germline ends. Germline V gene data show CDR1 as MNHNY and CDR2 as SVGAGI (reference sequence).

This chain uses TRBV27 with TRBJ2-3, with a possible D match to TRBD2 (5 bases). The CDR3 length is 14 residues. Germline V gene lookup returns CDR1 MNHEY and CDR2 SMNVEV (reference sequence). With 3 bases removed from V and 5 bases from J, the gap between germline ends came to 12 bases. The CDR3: CASSFGAAGDTQYF. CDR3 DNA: TGTGCCAGCAGTTTCGGAGCGGCAGGAGATACGCAGTATTTT.

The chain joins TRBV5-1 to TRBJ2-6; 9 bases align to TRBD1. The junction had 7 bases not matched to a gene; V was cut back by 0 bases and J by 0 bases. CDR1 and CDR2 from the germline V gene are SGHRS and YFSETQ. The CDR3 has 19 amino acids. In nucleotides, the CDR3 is TGCGCCAGCAGCTTGGTAGTGGGACAGGGTCCCTCTGGGGCCAACGTCCTGACTTTC. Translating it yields CASSLVVGQGPSGANVLTF.

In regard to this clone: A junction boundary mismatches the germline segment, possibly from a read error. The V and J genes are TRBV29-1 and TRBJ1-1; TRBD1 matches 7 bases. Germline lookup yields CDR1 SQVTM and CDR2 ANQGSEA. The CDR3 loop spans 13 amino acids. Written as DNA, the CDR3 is TGCAGCGTCGAAGCGGGACAGCACACTGAAGCTTTCTTT. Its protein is CSVEAGQHTEAFF.

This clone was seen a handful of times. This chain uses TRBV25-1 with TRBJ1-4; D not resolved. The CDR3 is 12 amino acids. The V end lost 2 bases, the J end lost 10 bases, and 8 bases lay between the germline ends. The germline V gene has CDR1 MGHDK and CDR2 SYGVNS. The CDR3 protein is CASSEGRLKLFF. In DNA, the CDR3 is TGTGCCAGCAGTGAAGGAAGACTAAAACTGTTTTTT.

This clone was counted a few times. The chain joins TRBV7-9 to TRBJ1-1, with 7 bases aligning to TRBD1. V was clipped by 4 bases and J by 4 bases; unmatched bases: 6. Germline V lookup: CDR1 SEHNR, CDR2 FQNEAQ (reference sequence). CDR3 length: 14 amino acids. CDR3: CASSYRQGGTEAFF. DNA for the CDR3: TGTGCCAGCAGCTACCGACAGGGAGGCACTGAAGCTTTCTTT.

DNA of the CDR3: TGCAGCGTAGGACAGGGATTAGATACGCAGTATTTT. This translates into CSVGQGLDTQYF. This chain connects TRBV29-1 to TRBJ2-3; 8 nucleotides match TRBD1. CDR1 and CDR2 (germline): SQVTM, ANQGSEA. The trim removed 6 bases at V and 5 bases at J, leaving 4 bases unmatched. CDR3 length: 12 amino acids.

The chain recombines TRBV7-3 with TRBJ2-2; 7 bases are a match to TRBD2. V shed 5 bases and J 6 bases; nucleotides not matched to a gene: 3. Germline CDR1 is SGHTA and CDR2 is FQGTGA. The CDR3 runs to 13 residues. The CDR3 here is CASSQAGAGELFF. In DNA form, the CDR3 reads TGTGCCAGCAGCCAGGCGGGGGCCGGGGAGCTGTTTTTT.

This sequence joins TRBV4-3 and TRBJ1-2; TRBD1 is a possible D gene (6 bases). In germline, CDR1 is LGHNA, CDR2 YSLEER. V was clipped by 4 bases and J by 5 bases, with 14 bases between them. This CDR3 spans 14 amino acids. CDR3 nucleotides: TGCGCCAGCAGCCCGCCAGGGGCCTGGTATGGCTACACCTTC. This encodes CASSPPGAWYGYTF.

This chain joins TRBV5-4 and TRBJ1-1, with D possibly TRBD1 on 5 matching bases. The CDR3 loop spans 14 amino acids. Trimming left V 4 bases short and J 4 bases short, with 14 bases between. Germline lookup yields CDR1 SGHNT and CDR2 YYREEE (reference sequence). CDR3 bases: TGTGCCAGCAGCGCACTCAGGGTTGGCACTGAAGCTTTCTTT. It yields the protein CASSALRVGTEAFF.

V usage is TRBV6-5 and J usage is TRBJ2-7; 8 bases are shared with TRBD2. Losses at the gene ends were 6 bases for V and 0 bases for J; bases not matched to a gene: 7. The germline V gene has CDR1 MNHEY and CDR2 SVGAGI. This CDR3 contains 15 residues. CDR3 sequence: CASRRSGSPSYEQYF. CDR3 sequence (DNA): TGTGCCAGCAGACGAAGCGGGAGCCCCTCCTACGAGCAGTACTTC.

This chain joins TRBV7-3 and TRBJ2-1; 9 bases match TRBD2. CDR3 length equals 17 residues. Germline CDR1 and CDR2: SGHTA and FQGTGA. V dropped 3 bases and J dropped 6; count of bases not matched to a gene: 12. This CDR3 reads CASSFSAGGPGVNEQFF. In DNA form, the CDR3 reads TGTGCCAGCAGCTTTTCGGCGGGAGGGCCAGGTGTCAATGAGCAGTTCTTC.

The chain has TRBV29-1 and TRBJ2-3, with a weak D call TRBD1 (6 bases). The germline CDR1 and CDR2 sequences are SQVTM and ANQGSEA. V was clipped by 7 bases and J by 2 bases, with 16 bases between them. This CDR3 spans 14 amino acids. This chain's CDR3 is CSANRQAPTDTQYF. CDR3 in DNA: TGCAGCGCAAACCGACAGGCCCCCACAGATACGCAGTATTTT.

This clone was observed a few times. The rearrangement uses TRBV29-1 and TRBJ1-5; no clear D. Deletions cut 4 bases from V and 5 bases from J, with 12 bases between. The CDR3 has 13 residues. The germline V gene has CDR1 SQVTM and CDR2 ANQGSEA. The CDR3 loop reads CSVASTLYQPQHF. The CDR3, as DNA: TGCAGCGTTGCATCTACCCTGTATCAGCCCCAGCATTTT.

DNA of the CDR3: TGTGCCAGCAGTGAAAGAGTGCGGCAGTATTTT. Translated, it gives CASSERVRQYF. The chain recombines TRBV2 with TRBJ2-3, with D unclear. Deletions cut 2 bases from V and 11 bases from J, with 8 bases between. Looked up from germline, CDR1 is SNHLY and CDR2 is FYNNEI. This CDR3 comprises 11 residues.

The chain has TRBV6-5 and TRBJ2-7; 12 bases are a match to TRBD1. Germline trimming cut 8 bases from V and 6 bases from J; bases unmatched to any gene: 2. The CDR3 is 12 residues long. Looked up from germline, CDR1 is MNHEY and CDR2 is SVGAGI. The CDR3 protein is CASGTGGFEQYF. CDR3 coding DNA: TGTGCCAGCGGGACAGGGGGCTTCGAGCAGTACTTC.

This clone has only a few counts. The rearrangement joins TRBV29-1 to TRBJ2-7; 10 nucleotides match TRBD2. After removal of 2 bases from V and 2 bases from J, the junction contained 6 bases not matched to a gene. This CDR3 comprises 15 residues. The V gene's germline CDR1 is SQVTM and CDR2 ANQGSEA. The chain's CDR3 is CSVEIVTSGTYEQYF. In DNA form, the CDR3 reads TGCAGCGTTGAAATAGTAACTAGCGGGACCTACGAGCAGTACTTC.